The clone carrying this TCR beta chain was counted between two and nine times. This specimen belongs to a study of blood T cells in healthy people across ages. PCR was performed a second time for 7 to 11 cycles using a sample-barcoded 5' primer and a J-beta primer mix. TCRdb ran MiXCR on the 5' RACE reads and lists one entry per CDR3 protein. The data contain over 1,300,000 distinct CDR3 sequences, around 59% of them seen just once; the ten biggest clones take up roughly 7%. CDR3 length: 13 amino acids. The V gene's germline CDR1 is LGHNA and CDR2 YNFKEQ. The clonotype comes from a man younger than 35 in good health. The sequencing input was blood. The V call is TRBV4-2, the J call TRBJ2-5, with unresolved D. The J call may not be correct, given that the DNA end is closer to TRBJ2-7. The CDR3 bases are TGTGCCAGCAGCCAAGAGGGTGAGAACGAGCAGTACTTC. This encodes CASSQEGENEQYF.